A selection of T cell receptor beta chains follows, all from one sample in a study of identical twins. Via MiXCR, TCRdb re-called the 5' RACE reads, giving one row per CDR3 protein. The data show some 1,700,000 distinct CDR3 sequences, with about 30% seen just once and less than 0.35% held by the top ten. The sequenced material came from cord blood. These receptor sequences come from a newborn girl in good health. The conserved cysteine and the conserved F or W are not part of the CDR3 here.

len	v_gene	CDR3aa
15	TRBV27	ASSLPKRVSSYNEQY
14	TRBV11-2	ASSLVRPGGNYGYT
13	TRBV5-1	ASSLDGQRNEKLF
14	TRBV4-2	ASSQYPSGRGNEQY
13	TRBV7-2	ASSPRGLATNIQY
14	TRBV7-9	ASSLSYYSLGNEQF
10	TRBV4-2	ASSPSGRGQY
14	TRBV28	ASSSPVVGGGYGYT
16	TRBV5-1	ASSLRSTGTGGPDTQY
13	TRBV12-3/TRBV12-4	ASDPGELFRDTQY
13	TRBV4-1	ASSQVWGDNQPQH
11	TRBV20-1	SARRGGNSPLH
11	TRBV10-3	AIRLARIDEQF
13	TRBV7-9	ASSGAQGSNEKLF
14	TRBV28	ASSFRTGGSYNEQF
14	TRBV5-1	ASSLEPAITTDTQY
16	TRBV20-1	SATGTSGRRSSYNEQF
17	TRBV4-1	ASSQGLAGGYLSTDTQY
11	TRBV4-1	ASSQQPFQPQH
15	TRBV6-5	ASSSQWSGTGQNGYT
14	TRBV4-1	ASSPSSGRARREQF
13	TRBV28	ASYPAGQSYNEQF
14	TRBV4-2	ASSQARLGSCNEQY
17	TRBV7-9	ASSSPSWRASGSYNEQF
13	TRBV7-9	ASSLVITGNSPLH
14	TRBV5-1	ASTIIGYGEYNEQF
14	TRBV3-1	ASSPRSGRARNIQY
9	TRBV30	AWGRGSRQY
13	TRBV12-3/TRBV12-4	ASSLSRGFNYGYT
12	TRBV7-9	ASSGRQGTYEQY
12	TRBV20-1	SARRSGWSNEQF
14	TRBV25-1	ASRGIGVRGTNEQF
12	TRBV20-1	SASPEIVTDTQY
11	TRBV20-1	SARRGIKDGYT
13	TRBV6-5	ASSYSGGSGNTIY
14	TRBV25-1	ASSEFLTGGYNEQF
16	TRBV4-1	ASSQVVTRQGAADTQY
14	TRBV5-1	ASSVPTSGVDNEQF
12	TRBV12-3/TRBV12-4	ASSPSRGLETQY
14	TRBV12-3/TRBV12-4	ASTLGVYPRPDTQY
11	TRBV10-2	ASSWQGGYGYT
12	TRBV24-1	ATMGGKVYNEQY
10	TRBV29-1	SAGRNTGELF
12	TRBV27	ASRYRGSNEKLF
15	TRBV12-3/TRBV12-4	ASSHPGAPGSYNEQY
12	TRBV7-8	ASSLQTGPYEQY
13	TRBV7-2	ASSPQTGPNSPLH
13	TRBV7-9	ASSLAGPLNTEAF
13	TRBV6-5	ASSYSGRAHNEQF
12	TRBV4-2	ASSQDTSGYEQY